The 7 T cell receptor beta chains reported below all come from one sample, sequenced in a study of a mutant IDH1 vaccine in newly diagnosed glioma. Their antigens remain unidentified. The time point is: week 35, safety follow-up. Topical imiquimod accompanied each vaccine dose, which consisted of 300 ug of mutant IDH1 20-mer peptide. The data were produced by immunoSEQ multiplex PCR, yet TCRdb's version contains in-frame clones alone and is incomplete. The sample includes about 32,000 clones, roughly 77% of them seen just once. Sequenced here: PBMCs, sampled from a glioma patient whose treatment included an IDH1 peptide vaccine. Source of these receptors: a young man with glioma.

This clone was seen only once. This rearrangement joins TRBV5-1 to TRBJ1-1, with TRBD1 as a possible D gene (5 bases). Trimming removed 5 bases at V and 3 bases at J, with 17 bases between. The CDR3 sequence is 15 residues long. CDR1 and CDR2 from the germline V gene are SGHRS and YFSETQ. The CDR3: CASRVIPKGDTEAFF. CDR3 nucleotides: TGCGCCAGCAGAGTCATTCCGAAAGGGGACACTGAAGCTTTCTTT.

V is TRBV19 and J is TRBJ1-2; D gene uncertain. Germline loops: CDR1 LNHDA, CDR2 SQIVND (reference sequence). V shed 1 base and J shed 4 bases, with 13 bases lying between them. The CDR3 runs to 15 residues. The CDR3 DNA reads TGTGCCAGTAGTATAGTCGTAGGAGCTATCTATGGCTACACCTTC. Amino acids: CASSIVVGAIYGYTF.

V is TRBV6-6 and J is TRBJ2-1; D remains unclear. CDR3 length: 11 residues. Per germline, CDR1 MNHNY and CDR2 SVGAGI (reference sequence). V was shortened by 6 bases and J by 8 bases, with 8 bases between the two germline ends. CDR3 nucleotide sequence: TGTGCCAGCAGCCCCGAAGATGAGCAGTTCTTC. It codes for CASSPEDEQFF.

This chain joins TRBV18 and TRBJ2-1; 13 nucleotides agree with TRBD2. The V gene end was trimmed by 5 bases and the J gene end by 7 bases; junction bases not matched to a gene: 2. The germline gives CDR1 KGHSH, CDR2 LQKENI. The CDR3 totals 14 residues. CDR3 DNA: TGTGCCAGCTCATTGACTAGCGGGAGGAATGAGCAGTTCTTC. This gives the protein CASSLTSGRNEQFF.

For the CDR3, the DNA is TGCGCCAGCAGCTTGTCTGCCGATCAGCCCCAGCATTTT. Translated: CASSLSADQPQHF. The chain uses TRBV5-1 and TRBJ1-5; D not certain. Germline lookup yields CDR1 SGHRS and CDR2 YFSETQ. The V end was cut by 1 base, the J end by 5 bases, with 7 bases between. This CDR3 has 13 amino acids. Supplemented by reference TRBV5-1 and TRBJ1-5, the full variable domain reads KAGVTQTPRYLIKTRGQQVTLSCSPISGHRSVSWYQQTPGQGLQFLFEYFSETQRNKGNFPGRFSGRQFSNSRSEMNVSTLELGDSALYLCASSLSADQPQHFGDGTRLSIL.

The rearrangement uses TRBV5-6 and TRBJ1-5; D is possibly TRBD1 (6 bases). V gave up 0 bases and J gave up 5 bases, with 9 bases separating them. Germline values: CDR1 SGHDT, CDR2 YYEEEE. The CDR3 consists of 14 residues. CDR3 nucleotide sequence: TGTGCCAGCAGCTTGGACAGGGCGGATCAGCCCCAGCATTTT. It specifies CASSLDRADQPQHF. Full variable domain (rest looked up from reference TRBV5-6 and TRBJ1-5): DAGVTQSPTHLIKTRGQQVTLRCSPKSGHDTVSWYQQALGQGPQFIFQYYEEEERQRGNFPDRFSGHQFPNYSSELNVNALLLGDSALYLCASSLDRADQPQHFGDGTRLSIL.

The V call is TRBV25-1, the J call TRBJ1-3, with D perhaps TRBD1 (6 bases). Germline CDR1 reads MGHDK; CDR2 reads SYGVNS. There are 14 residues in the CDR3. Trimming pared 2 bases from V and 4 bases from J, leaving 9 bases between. This CDR3 reads CASSELGAGNTIYF. The CDR3 region has the DNA TGTGCCAGCAGTGAACTGGGGGCCGGAAACACCATATATTTT.